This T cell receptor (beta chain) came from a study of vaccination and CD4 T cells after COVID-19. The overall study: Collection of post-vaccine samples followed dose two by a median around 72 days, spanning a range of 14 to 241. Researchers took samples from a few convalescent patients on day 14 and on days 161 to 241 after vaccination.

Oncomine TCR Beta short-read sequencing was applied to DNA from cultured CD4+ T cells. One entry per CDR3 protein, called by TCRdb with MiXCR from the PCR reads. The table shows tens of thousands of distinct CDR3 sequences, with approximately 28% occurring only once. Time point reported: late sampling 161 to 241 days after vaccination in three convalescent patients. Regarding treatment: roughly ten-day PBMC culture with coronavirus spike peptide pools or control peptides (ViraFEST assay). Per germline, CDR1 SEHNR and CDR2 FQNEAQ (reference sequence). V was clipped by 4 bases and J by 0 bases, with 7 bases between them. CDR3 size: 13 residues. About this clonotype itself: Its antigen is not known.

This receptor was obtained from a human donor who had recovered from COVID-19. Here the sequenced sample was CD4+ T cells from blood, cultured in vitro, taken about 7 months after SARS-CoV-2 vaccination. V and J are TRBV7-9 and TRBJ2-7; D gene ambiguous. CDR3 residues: CASSYDFSYEQYF. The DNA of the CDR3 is TGTGCCAGCAGCTATGATTTCTCCTACGAGCAGTACTTC.